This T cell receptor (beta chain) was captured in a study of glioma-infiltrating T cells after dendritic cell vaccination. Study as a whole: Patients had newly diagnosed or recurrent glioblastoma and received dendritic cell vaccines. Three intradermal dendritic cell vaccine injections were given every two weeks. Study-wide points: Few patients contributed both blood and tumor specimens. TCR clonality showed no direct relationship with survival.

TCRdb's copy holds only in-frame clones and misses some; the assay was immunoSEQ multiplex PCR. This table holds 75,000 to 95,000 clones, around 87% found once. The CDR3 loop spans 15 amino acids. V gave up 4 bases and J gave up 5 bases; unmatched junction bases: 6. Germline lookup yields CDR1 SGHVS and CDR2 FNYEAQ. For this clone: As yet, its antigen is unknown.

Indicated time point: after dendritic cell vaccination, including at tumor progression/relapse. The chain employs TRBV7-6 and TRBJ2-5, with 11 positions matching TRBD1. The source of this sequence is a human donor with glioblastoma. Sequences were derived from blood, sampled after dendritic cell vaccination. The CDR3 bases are TGTGCCAGCAGCTCTTGGACAGGGGGCGGGGAGACCCAGTACTTC. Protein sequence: CASSSWTGGGETQYF. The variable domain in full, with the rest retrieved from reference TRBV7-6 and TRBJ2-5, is GAGVSQSPRYKVTKRGQDVALRCDPISGHVSLYWYRQALGQGPEFLTYFNYEAQQDKSGLPNDRFSAERPEGSISTLTIQRTEQRDSAMYRCASSSWTGGGETQYFGPGTRLLVL.